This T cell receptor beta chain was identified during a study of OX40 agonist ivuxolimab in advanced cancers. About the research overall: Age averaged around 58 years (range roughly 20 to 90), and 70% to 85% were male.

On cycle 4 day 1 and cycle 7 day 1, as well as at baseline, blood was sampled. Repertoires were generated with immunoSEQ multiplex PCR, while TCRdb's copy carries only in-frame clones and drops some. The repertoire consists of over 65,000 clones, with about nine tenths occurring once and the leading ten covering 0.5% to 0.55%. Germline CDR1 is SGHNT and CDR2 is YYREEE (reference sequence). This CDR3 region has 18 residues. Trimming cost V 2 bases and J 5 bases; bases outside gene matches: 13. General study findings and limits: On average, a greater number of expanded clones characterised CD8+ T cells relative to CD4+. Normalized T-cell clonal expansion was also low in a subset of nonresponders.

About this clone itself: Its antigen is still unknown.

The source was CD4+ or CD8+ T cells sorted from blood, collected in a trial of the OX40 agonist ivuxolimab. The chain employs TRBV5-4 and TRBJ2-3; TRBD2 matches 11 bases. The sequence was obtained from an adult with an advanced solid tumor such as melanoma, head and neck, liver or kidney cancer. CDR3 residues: CASSFSISTSGIGDTQYF. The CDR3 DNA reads TGTGCCAGCAGCTTCTCGATCTCGACTAGCGGGATCGGAGATACGCAGTATTTT.